This T cell receptor (beta chain) was recorded in a study of molecular identifiers for immune sequencing clone quantification (dated by TCRdb to the late 2010s). A note on the overall study: For a replicate experiment, RNA from roughly 18,000 or 92,000 naive CD8 T cells was divided into five aliquots, and four of the five aliquots were sequenced. CD8 T cells were used in a methods study to benchmark molecular-identifier clustering-based TCR repertoire sequencing (MIDCIRS) and TCR RNA copy counting. General study outcomes and caveats: Clones above 20 RNA copies held over 97% of molecules in CMV-specific effector cells but under 1% in naive cells. Even against a background of about a million naive CD8 T cells, spiked-in Jurkat TCR RNA amounting to a single cell's worth was reported to be detectable. Spiked-in Jurkat TCR RNA (10 copies' worth), which is not part of the donor repertoire, was contained in the naive libraries. Without barcode sub-clustering, chimeric consensus sequences inflated TCR diversity; chimeras reached as high as 47%. Highly expanded clone sizes could be underestimated if identical TCR molecules share a barcode. Modeling indicated roughly 3.3 TCR RNA copies recovered per cell, compared with about 10 by digital PCR, which implies a capture efficiency of around 31%.

Libraries of naive CD8 T cells were built from approximately 20,000 to 1,000,000 sorted cells, with 10%, 30% or 50% of the purified RNA used. On a BD FACSAria II, naive CD8 T cells were FACS-sorted as CD8+CD4-CCR7+CD45RA+ and collected into RLT Plus buffer. To test detection sensitivity, Jurkat RNA equal to 10 or so TCR copies was added to samples of roughly 19,000-1,100,000 naive CD8 T cells. Enrichment of CD8 T cells was performed with RosetteSep CD8+ T Cell Enrichment Cocktail and Ficoll-Paque, after which ACK red cell lysis was carried out. The library came from PCR. TCRdb names Illumina HiSeq 4000 as the instrument used. Bulk TCR libraries were made following a previously described method, with the TCR primers given in Table S5. Total RNA was purified with the Qiagen AllPrep DNA/RNA kit. Before analysis, reads from multiple sequencing runs of one library were combined. In the authors' own workflow: Reads were retained only if the reads had an exact TCR constant sequence, and the retained reads were trimmed to 150 nt and grouped according to their 12-nt molecular barcodes. Reads within each barcode group were sub-clustered using a 15% Levenshtein threshold, and quality-weighted consensus sequences were constructed for each RNA molecule. Non-functional sequences were excluded, and lower-count sequences lying one edit away from another sequence were also excluded. Based on a fit of two negative binomial distributions, barcode sub-clusters having less than 20% of the maximum read count were discarded. Starting from the raw public reads, TCRdb applied fastp trimming at Q25, assembled clones with MiXCR and retained in-frame beta chains. All rows with the same CDR3 protein become a single entry with the most common DNA and genes. What appears here as the V and J calls and clone size reflects TCRdb's work, not the paper's. For this sample there are some 11,000 distinct CDR3 sequences; about 15% appear just once. The top ten clonotypes cover 1.5% to 2% of the sample.

CDR1 and CDR2 (DFQATT, SNEGSKA) derive from the germline V gene (reference sequence). Including the terminal cysteine and phenylalanine, the CDR3 comprises 13 residues. Only CDR3 DNA is held: 39 bases, read in frame from base 1. This clonotype came up many times. There is no known antigen for this receptor. No much larger clone is present one base from it, and per-base qualities are unavailable. This TCR was recovered from a human donor in good health. Some libraries in this study had Jurkat cell RNA spiked in. Input material: naive CD8+ T cells from blood, with Jurkat cell RNA spiked in. This specimen's cell subset or site label, per the study, means: FACS-sorted CD8+CD4-CCR7+CD45RA+ naive T cells. The V gene is TRBV20-1 and the J gene is TRBJ2-1, with a tentative D gene TRBD1 over 6 matching bases. CDR3 region: CGGQGAGYNEQFF. The DNA is as follows: TGCGGGGGCCAAGGGGCCGGATACAATGAGCAGTTCTTC.